Listed here are 30 T cell receptor beta chains from one sample, sequenced in a study of technical replicates of blood from several donors. Assay used: immunoSEQ multiplex PCR; TCRdb lists only in-frame clones, some missing. The sample has 60,000 to 65,000 clones; about 89% are singletons. The sequenced material came from PBMCs. These receptors were collected from a human donor in good health. Some clones in this sample may be carry-over from other donors' samples.

The chain is built from TRBV9 and TRBJ1-4; D gene ambiguous. The V end was cut by 0 bases, the J end by 4 bases, with 10 bases between. Germline CDR1 reads SGDLS; CDR2 reads YYNGEE. The CDR3 is 15 amino acids. The CDR3 loop reads CASSVDGVDNEKLFF. In nucleotides, the CDR3 is TGTGCCAGCAGCGTAGACGGAGTGGATAATGAAAAACTGTTTTTT.

The rearrangement joins TRBV5-1 to TRBJ2-1, with 10 bases identical to TRBD2. Per germline, CDR1 SGHRS and CDR2 YFSETQ. The CDR3 is 16 residues long. V lost 1 base and J lost 4; bases outside the gene matches: 5. The CDR3 DNA sequence: TGCGCCAGCAGCTTGTTAGCGGGGGGAGGATACAATGAGCAGTTCTTC. Translating gives CASSLLAGGGYNEQFF.

This sequence joins TRBV5-1 and TRBJ2-5, with 10 bases lining up with TRBD2. Germline CDR1 reads SGHRS; CDR2 reads YFSETQ. This CDR3 has 15 amino acids. With V trimmed by 3 bases and J by 4 bases, 6 bases remained unmatched. This CDR3 is CASSSLAGTAETQYF. The CDR3 nucleotides are TGCGCCAGCAGCTCACTAGCGGGAACTGCAGAGACCCAGTACTTC. The full variable domain, in which reference TRBV5-1 and TRBJ2-5 provide the parts outside the CDR3, is KAGVTQTPRYLIKTRGQQVTLSCSPISGHRSVSWYQQTPGQGLQFLFEYFSETQRNKGNFPGRFSGRQFSNSRSEMNVSTLELGDSALYLCASSSLAGTAETQYFGPGTRLLVL.

The rearrangement links TRBV7-9 to TRBJ1-1; 7 nucleotides match TRBD1. V lost 4 bases and J lost 4; bases outside the gene matches: 6. The length of the CDR3 is 14 residues. Germline CDR1 SEHNR, CDR2 FQNEAQ (reference sequence). CDR3 nucleotide sequence: TGTGCCAGCAGCTCAAACAGGGGTCGCACTGAAGCTTTCTTT. It translates to CASSSNRGRTEAFF.

This chain connects TRBV12-5 to TRBJ2-7; a weak D match, TRBD1 (7 bases). This CDR3 comprises 15 residues. V lost 7 bases to trimming and J lost 4 bases, with 20 bases between them. Germline V lookup: CDR1 LGHNT, CDR2 FRNRAP. CDR3 sequence (DNA): TGTGCTAGTGTCCCCCACGGGGCAGGGGGGTACGAGCAGTACTTC. Residues: CASVPHGAGGYEQYF.

The chain uses TRBV2 and TRBJ2-7; 8 bases are shared with TRBD1. The CDR3 totals 12 residues. The ends lost 4 bases at V and 6 bases at J; junction bases unmatched: 2. CDR1 is SNHLY, CDR2 FYNNEI, per germline. The CDR3 here is CASSGQGPEQYF. CDR3 DNA: TGTGCCAGCAGTGGACAGGGGCCCGAGCAGTACTTC.

V usage is TRBV7-6 and J usage is TRBJ2-1, with 15 bases aligning to TRBD2. This CDR3 contains 20 residues. Germline CDR1 and CDR2: SGHVS and FNYEAQ. V was clipped by 0 bases and J by 1 base; unmatched bases: 7. This chain's CDR3 is CASSLAWTSGRARSYNEQFF. For the CDR3, the DNA is TGTGCCAGCAGCTTAGCCTGGACTAGCGGGAGGGCCCGTTCCTACAATGAGCAGTTCTTC.

For the CDR3, the DNA is TGTGCCTGGAGTGTAGGACAGGGGTTCTACAATGAGCAGTTCTTC. This gives the protein CAWSVGQGFYNEQFF. The chain combines TRBV30 with TRBJ2-1; 9 bases agree with TRBD1. The CDR3 sequence is 15 residues long. Trimming took 0 bases from V and 3 from J; bases not matched to a gene: 3. CDR1 is GTSNPN, CDR2 SVGIG, per germline (reference sequence).

CDR3 residues: CASSDSGSEKLFF. In nucleotides, the CDR3 is TGTGCCAGCAGCGACAGTGGATCTGAAAAACTGTTTTTT. The chain links TRBV7-9 to TRBJ1-4; weak D call: TRBD1 (5 bases). Germline V lookup: CDR1 SEHNR, CDR2 FQNEAQ (reference sequence). The CDR3 runs 13 residues. V lost 5 bases and J 7 bases, leaving 11 bases between the germline ends.

V gene TRBV5-4 combines with J gene TRBJ2-3; D is undetermined. Germline values: CDR1 SGHNT, CDR2 YYREEE (reference sequence). Trimming took 2 bases from V and 6 from J, leaving 13 bases between them. The CDR3 runs 14 residues. The CDR3 coding sequence is TGTGCCAGCAGCTTTGCGGTCGCGTCGGATACGCAGTATTTT. Residues: CASSFAVASDTQYF.

The rearrangement joins TRBV27 to TRBJ2-7; 9 positions agree with TRBD1. Germline V gene sequence: CDR1 MNHEY, CDR2 SMNVEV (reference sequence). CDR3 size: 13 residues. V shed 5 bases and J 10 bases; nucleotides not matched to a gene: 9. The CDR3 bases are TGTGCCAGCAGTCTACACACAGGGGGCAGTCAGTACTTC. It is translated as CASSLHTGGSQYF.

This clone was counted only a few times. The V call is TRBV5-4, the J call TRBJ1-1; D is unresolved. This CDR3 spans 14 amino acids. Germline V gives CDR1 SGHNT, CDR2 YYREEE (reference sequence). V dropped 4 bases and J dropped 2 bases, with 12 bases sitting between them. The CDR3: CASSAFLFNTEAFF. For the CDR3, the DNA is TGTGCCAGCAGCGCGTTCTTATTTAACACTGAAGCTTTCTTT.

The chain combines TRBV4-2 with TRBJ1-2, with 8 nucleotides matching TRBD1. The length of the CDR3 is 15 residues. CDR1 is LGHNA, CDR2 YNFKEQ, per germline. Trimming took 3 bases from V and 3 from J; bases not matched to a gene: 6. The CDR3: CASSQGQATDYGYTF. CDR3 coding DNA: TGTGCCAGCAGCCAGGGACAGGCAACCGACTATGGCTACACCTTC.

This clone was picked up one time. V is TRBV19 and J is TRBJ1-2; no definite D call. With 3 bases removed from V and 0 bases from J, the gap between germline ends came to 11 bases. The CDR3 has 15 amino acids. Germline loops: CDR1 LNHDA, CDR2 SQIVND (reference sequence). The CDR3 sequence: CASSIMGGTNYGYTF. The CDR3 DNA sequence: TGTGCCAGTAGTATCATGGGAGGGACTAACTATGGCTACACCTTC.

The genes are TRBV27 and TRBJ1-6; 7 bases agree with TRBD1. CDR1 and CDR2 (germline): MNHEY, SMNVEV (reference sequence). The V gene end was trimmed by 4 bases and the J gene end by 7 bases; junction bases not matched to a gene: 7. CDR3 length equals 15 residues. The CDR3 sequence is CASSYQGGVNSPLHF. The CDR3 DNA follows: TGTGCCAGCAGTTATCAGGGGGGAGTGAATTCACCCCTCCACTTT.

The rearrangement joins TRBV4-2 to TRBJ2-1, with 9 bases fitting TRBD1. The CDR3 runs 15 residues. The V segment lost 4 bases and the J segment 1 base; nucleotides outside the gene matches: 2. From germline, CDR1 is LGHNA and CDR2 YNFKEQ. The CDR3 DNA reads TGTGCCAGCAGCCCGGGACAGGGATCCTACAATGAGCAGTTCTTC. This gives the protein CASSPGQGSYNEQFF.

This chain joins TRBV20-1 and TRBJ2-7, with 7 bases identical to TRBD1. V lost 6 bases to trimming and J lost 4 bases; unmatched junction nucleotides: 3. The CDR3 loop spans 11 amino acids. Germline V gene data show CDR1 as DFQATT and CDR2 as SNEGSKA (reference sequence). CDR3 residues: CSARQGYEQYF. The CDR3 DNA reads TGCAGTGCCCGACAGGGATACGAGCAGTACTTC.

J is TRBJ1-3 and V is TRBV4-1, with 10 bases identical to TRBD1. The CDR3 extends over 17 amino acids. The germline CDR1 and CDR2 sequences are MGHRA and YSYEKL. Losses at the gene ends were 1 base for V and 2 bases for J; bases not matched to a gene: 5. The CDR3 DNA reads as TGCGCCAGCAGCCAAGTGTGGACAGGGGGACCTGGAAACACCATATATTTT. Translation gives CASSQVWTGGPGNTIYF.

V is TRBV21-1 and J is TRBJ1-3; TRBD1, as called in the table, went unchecked against the DNA. TRBV21-1 is given as a pseudogene. The CDR3 length is 17 residues. Here the CDR3 reads CASSTPLQGGTGNTIYF. CDR3 in DNA: TGTGCCAGCAGCACGCCGTTACAGGGGGGGACTGGAAACACCATATATTTT.

The CDR3: CASSPRDSNSYEQYF. The DNA of the CDR3 is TGTGCCAGCAGCCCCCGGGACAGTAACTCCTACGAGCAGTACTTC. This chain uses TRBV7-9 with TRBJ2-7; 7 bases line up with TRBD1. Germline lookup yields CDR1 SEHNR and CDR2 FQNEAQ (reference sequence). This CDR3 is 15 amino acids long. The V and J ends lost 5 bases and 0 bases, in that order; junction bases with no gene match: 7.

This chain links TRBV4-1 with TRBJ2-2; 8 nucleotides match TRBD1. Germline V gives CDR1 MGHRA, CDR2 YSYEKL. Trimming removed 3 bases from V and 7 bases from J; junction bases left unmatched: 7. The CDR3 is 15 amino acids. The CDR3 reads CASSQARGPVGELFF. For the CDR3, the DNA is TGCGCCAGCAGCCAGGCCAGGGGGCCTGTCGGGGAGCTGTTTTTT.

This clone was seen more than once but under ten times. J is TRBJ1-6 and V is TRBV4-3; TRBD1 is a possible D gene (6 bases). Between the trimmed V and J ends, which lost 0 bases and 7 bases, there was a span of 19 bases. Germline V gene sequence: CDR1 LGHNA, CDR2 YSLEER. The CDR3 has 18 residues. The CDR3 coding sequence is TGCGCCAGCAGCCAAGAACCCGGGACAACCCTCCGGAATTCACCCCTCCACTTT. It encodes CASSQEPGTTLRNSPLHF.

J is TRBJ2-1 and V is TRBV7-6; TRBD2 agrees at 10 bases. The CDR3 consists of 17 residues. V was clipped by 2 bases and J by 1 base; unmatched bases: 5. Germline CDR1 is SGHVS and CDR2 is FNYEAQ. This CDR3 is CASSLQASGSSYNEQFF. The CDR3 nucleotides read TGTGCCAGCAGCTTACAGGCTAGCGGGAGTTCCTACAATGAGCAGTTCTTC.

The rearrangement uses TRBV15 and TRBJ2-3, with 7 bases aligning to TRBD2. CDR1 and CDR2 from the germline V gene are LNHNV and YYDKDF (reference sequence). The CDR3 is 17 residues long. The ends lost 3 bases at V and 6 bases at J; junction bases unmatched: 15. The CDR3 region is CATSRFGTTDRADTQYF. CDR3 coding DNA: TGTGCCACCAGCAGGTTCGGGACTACCGATCGGGCTGATACGCAGTATTTT.

CDR3 nucleotide sequence: TGCGCCAGCAGCTTTGGTGGGGGGGCCAAATACGAGCAGTACTTC. Protein: CASSFGGGAKYEQYF. This chain uses TRBV5-1 with TRBJ2-7; possibly TRBD2 for D (7 bases). This CDR3 region has 15 residues. V was trimmed by 2 bases and J by 4 bases, leaving 16 bases between them. The germline gives CDR1 SGHRS, CDR2 YFSETQ.

This chain connects TRBV25-1 to TRBJ1-6, with 10 positions matching TRBD1. This CDR3 is 16 amino acids long. J gave up 5 bases and V 5 bases, and 6 bases lay outside the gene matches. Per the germline V gene, CDR1 is MGHDK and CDR2 is SYGVNS. The CDR3 nucleotides read TGTGCCAGCAGTCGACAGGGGGCAGTAAATAATTCACCCCTCCACTTT. It translates to CASSRQGAVNNSPLHF. Full variable domain (remainder filled in from reference TRBV25-1 and TRBJ1-6): EADIYQTPRYLVIGTGKKITLECSQTMGHDKMYWYQQDPGMELHLIHYSYGVNSTEKGDLSSESTVSRIRTEHFPLTLESARPSHTSQYLCASSRQGAVNNSPLHFGNGTRLTVT.

A note on this clone: An end of the junction differs from the germline gene, which may be a read error. The gene calls are TRBV5-6 and TRBJ2-2; D gene ambiguous. The CDR3 totals 15 residues. The V gene's germline CDR1 is SGHDT and CDR2 YYEEEE. The CDR3 DNA follows: TGTGTCAGCAGCCTATTGGCAGGAAGCACCGGGGAGCTGTTTTTT. It codes for CVSSLLAGSTGELFF.

The J gene is TRBJ2-1, the V gene TRBV2; D is undetermined. Trimming pared 3 bases from V and 3 bases from J, leaving 9 bases between. The CDR3 has 14 residues. The germline V gene has CDR1 SNHLY and CDR2 FYNNEI. The CDR3 here is CASSDARGYNEQFF. The CDR3 DNA reads TGTGCCAGCAGTGATGCTAGAGGCTACAATGAGCAGTTCTTC.

The chain combines TRBV29-1 with TRBJ1-2; D is possibly TRBD1 (6 bases). The CDR3 runs to 14 residues. V was pared by 4 bases and J by 2 bases, with 14 bases between. CDR1 is SQVTM, CDR2 ANQGSEA, per germline. CDR3 sequence: CSVGFRGGNYGYTF. The CDR3 DNA is TGCAGCGTTGGGTTTAGGGGGGGCAACTATGGCTACACCTTC. The whole variable domain, filled in from reference TRBV29-1 and TRBJ1-2, reads SAVISQKPSRDICQRGTSLTIQCQVDSQVTMMFWYRQQPGQSLTLIATANQGSEATYESGFVIDKFPISRPNLTFSTLTVSNMSPEDSSIYLCSVGFRGGNYGYTFGSGTRLTVV.

V gene TRBV18 combines with J gene TRBJ1-4, with D uncertain. Looked up from germline, CDR1 is KGHSH and CDR2 is LQKENI. V gave up 2 bases and J gave up 5 bases, with 6 bases separating them. The CDR3 spans 13 residues. In DNA form, the CDR3 reads TGTGCCAGCTCACCAACACGAAATGAAAAACTGTTTTTT. Translated, it gives CASSPTRNEKLFF.